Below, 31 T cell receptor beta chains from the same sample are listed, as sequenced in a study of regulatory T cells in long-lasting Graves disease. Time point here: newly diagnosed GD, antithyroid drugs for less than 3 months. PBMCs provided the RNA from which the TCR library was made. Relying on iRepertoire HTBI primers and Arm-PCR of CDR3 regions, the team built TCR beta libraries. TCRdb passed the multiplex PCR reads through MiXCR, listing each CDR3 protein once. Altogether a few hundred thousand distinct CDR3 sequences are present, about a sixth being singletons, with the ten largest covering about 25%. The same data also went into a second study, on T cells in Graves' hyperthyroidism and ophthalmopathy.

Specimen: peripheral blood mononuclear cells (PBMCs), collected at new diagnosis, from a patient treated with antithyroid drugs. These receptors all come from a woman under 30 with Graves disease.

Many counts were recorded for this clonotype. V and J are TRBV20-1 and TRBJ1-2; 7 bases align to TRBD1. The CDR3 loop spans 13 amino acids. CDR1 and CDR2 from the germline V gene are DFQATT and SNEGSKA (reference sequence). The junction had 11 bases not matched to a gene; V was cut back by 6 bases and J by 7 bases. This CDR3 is CSARDSQAGGYTF. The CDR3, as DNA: TGCAGTGCCAGGGACAGCCAGGCGGGTGGCTACACCTTC.

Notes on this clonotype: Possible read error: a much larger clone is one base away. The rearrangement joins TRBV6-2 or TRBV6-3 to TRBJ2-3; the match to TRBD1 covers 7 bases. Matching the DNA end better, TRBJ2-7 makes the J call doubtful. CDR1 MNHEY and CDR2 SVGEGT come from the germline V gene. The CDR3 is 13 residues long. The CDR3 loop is CASSRQGEAEQYF. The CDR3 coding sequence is TGTGCCAGCAGTCGACAGGGAGAGGCTGAGCAGTACTTC.

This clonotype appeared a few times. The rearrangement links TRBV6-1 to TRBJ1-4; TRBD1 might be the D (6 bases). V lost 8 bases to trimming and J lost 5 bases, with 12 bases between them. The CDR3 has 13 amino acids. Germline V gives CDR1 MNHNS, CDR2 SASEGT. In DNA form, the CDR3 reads TGTGCCAGCGGCCGGGACACAAATGAAAAACTGTTTTTT. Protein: CASGRDTNEKLFF.

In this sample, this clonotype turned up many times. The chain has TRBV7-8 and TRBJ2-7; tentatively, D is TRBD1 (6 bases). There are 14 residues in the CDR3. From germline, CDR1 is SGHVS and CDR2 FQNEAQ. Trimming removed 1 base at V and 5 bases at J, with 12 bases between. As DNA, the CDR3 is TGTGCCAGCAGCTTAGATCACAGGGCGGACGAGCAGTACTTC. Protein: CASSLDHRADEQYF.

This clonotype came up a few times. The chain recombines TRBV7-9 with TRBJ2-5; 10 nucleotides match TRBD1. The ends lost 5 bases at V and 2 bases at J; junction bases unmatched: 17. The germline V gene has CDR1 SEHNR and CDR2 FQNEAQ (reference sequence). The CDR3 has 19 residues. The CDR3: CASSPQIVYDRGHQETQYF. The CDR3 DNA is TGTGCCAGCAGCCCACAAATTGTCTACGACAGGGGGCATCAAGAGACCCAGTACTTC.

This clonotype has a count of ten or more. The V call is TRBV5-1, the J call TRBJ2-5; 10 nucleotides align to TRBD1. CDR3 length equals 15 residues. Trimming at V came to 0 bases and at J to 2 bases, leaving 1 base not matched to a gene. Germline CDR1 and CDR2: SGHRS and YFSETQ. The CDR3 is CASSLGQGAQETQYF. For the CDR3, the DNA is TGCGCCAGCAGCTTGGGACAGGGGGCGCAAGAGACCCAGTACTTC. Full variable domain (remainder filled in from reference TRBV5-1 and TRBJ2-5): KAGVTQTPRYLIKTRGQQVTLSCSPISGHRSVSWYQQTPGQGLQFLFEYFSETQRNKGNFPGRFSGRQFSNSRSEMNVSTLELGDSALYLCASSLGQGAQETQYFGPGTRLLVL.

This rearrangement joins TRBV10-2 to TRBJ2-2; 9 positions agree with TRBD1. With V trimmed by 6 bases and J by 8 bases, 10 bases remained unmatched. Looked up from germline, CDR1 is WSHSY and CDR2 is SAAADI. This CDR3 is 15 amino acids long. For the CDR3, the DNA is TGCGCCAGCAGGCAGGGGACAGGGCGGATTGGGGAGCTGTTTTTT. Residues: CASRQGTGRIGELFF.

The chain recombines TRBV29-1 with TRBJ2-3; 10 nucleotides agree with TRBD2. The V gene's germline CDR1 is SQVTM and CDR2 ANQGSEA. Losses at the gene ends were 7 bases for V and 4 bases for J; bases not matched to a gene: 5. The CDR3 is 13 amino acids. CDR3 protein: CSGSGRAPDTQYF. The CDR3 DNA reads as TGCAGCGGGAGCGGGAGGGCCCCAGATACGCAGTATTTT.

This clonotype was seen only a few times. In nucleotides, the CDR3 is TGTGCCAGCACCCCAAAGCCCTTGGACTACATCCGTTTAGACACCGGGGAGCTGTTTTTT. Amino acid sequence: CASTPKPLDYIRLDTGELFF. The rearrangement uses TRBV28 and TRBJ2-2, with a weak D call TRBD2 (6 bases). The CDR3 length is 20 residues. V was clipped by 7 bases and J by 3 bases, with 30 bases between them. The germline V gene encodes CDR1 MDHEN and CDR2 SYDVKM.

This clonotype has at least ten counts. This chain's CDR3 is CASSLGVDTEAFF. The CDR3 region has the DNA TGTGCCAGCAGCTTAGGAGTGGACACTGAAGCTTTCTTT. The gene calls are TRBV7-9 and TRBJ1-1; D is ambiguous. This CDR3 is 13 amino acids long. The germline CDR1 and CDR2 sequences are SEHNR and FQNEAQ (reference sequence). Trimming shortened V by 1 base and J by 3 bases, and 6 bases separated the two germline ends.

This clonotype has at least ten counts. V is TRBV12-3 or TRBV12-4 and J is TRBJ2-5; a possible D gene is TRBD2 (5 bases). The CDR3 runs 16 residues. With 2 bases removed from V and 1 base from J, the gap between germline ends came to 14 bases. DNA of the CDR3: TGTGCCAGCAGTTTATCGGCGGGTGTGGGCCAAGAGACCCAGTACTTC. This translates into CASSLSAGVGQETQYF.

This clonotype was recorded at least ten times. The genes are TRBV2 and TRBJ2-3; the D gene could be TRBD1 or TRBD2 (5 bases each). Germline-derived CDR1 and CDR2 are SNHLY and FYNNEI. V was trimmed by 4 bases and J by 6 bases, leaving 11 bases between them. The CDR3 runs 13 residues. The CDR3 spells CASSAGRLDTQYF. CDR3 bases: TGTGCCAGCAGTGCGGGGCGCCTTGATACGCAGTATTTT.

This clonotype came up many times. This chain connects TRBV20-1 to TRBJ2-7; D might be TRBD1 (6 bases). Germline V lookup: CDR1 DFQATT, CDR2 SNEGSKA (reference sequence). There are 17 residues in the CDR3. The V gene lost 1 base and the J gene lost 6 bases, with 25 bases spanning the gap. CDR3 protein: CSARALIGAFGGLEQYF. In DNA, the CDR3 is TGCAGTGCTAGAGCCCTTATTGGAGCCTTTGGGGGCCTCGAGCAGTACTTC.

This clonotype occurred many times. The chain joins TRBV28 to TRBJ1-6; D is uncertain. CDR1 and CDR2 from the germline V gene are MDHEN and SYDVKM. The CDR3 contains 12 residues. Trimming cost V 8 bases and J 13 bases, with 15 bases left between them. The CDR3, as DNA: TGTGCCAGCCAGTCAGTAGTCAACCCCCTCCACTTT. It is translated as CASQSVVNPLHF. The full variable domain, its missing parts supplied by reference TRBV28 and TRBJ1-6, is DVKVTQSSRYLVKRTGEKVFLECVQDMDHENMFWYRQDPGLGLRLIYFSYDVKMKEKGDIPEGYSVSREKKERFSLILESASTNQTSMYLCASQSVVNPLHFGNGTRLTVT.

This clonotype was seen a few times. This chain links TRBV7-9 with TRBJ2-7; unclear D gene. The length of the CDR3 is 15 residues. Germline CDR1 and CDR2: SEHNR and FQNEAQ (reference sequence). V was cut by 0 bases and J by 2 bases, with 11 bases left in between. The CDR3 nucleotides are TGTGCCAGCAGCTTAGCGGGCACAGTCACCTACGAGCAGTACTTC. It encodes CASSLAGTVTYEQYF.

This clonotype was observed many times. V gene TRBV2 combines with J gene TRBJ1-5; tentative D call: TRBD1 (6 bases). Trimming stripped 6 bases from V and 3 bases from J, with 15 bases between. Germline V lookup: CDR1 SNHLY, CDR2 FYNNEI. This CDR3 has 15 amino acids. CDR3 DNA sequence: TGTGCCAGCAGCCCAATAGGGGGACCCAATCAGCCCCAGCATTTT. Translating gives CASSPIGGPNQPQHF.

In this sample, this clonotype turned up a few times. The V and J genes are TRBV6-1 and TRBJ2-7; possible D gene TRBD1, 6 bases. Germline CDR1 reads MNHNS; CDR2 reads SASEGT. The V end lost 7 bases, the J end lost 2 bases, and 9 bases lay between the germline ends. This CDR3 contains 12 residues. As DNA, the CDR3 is TGTGCCAGCACAGGGGACACCTACGAGCAGTACTTC. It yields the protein CASTGDTYEQYF.

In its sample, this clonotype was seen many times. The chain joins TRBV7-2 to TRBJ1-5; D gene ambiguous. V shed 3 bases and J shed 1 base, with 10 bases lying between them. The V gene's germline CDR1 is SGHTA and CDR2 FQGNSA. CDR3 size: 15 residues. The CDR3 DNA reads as TGTGCCAGCAGCTTCGGACTTGGGAGCAATCAGCCCCAGCATTTT. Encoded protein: CASSFGLGSNQPQHF.

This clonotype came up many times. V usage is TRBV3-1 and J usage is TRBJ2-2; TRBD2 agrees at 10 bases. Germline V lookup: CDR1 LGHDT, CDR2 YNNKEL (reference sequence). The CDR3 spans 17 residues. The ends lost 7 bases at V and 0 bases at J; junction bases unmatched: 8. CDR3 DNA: TGTGCCAGCATCCAGCAAACTAGCGGGACGAACACCGGGGAGCTGTTTTTT. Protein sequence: CASIQQTSGTNTGELFF.

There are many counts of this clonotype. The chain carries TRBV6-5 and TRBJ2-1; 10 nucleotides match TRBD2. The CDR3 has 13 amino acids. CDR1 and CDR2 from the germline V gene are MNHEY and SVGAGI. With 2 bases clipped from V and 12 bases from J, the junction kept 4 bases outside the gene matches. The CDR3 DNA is TGTGCCAGCAGTTACCGCACTAGCGGGATGCAGTTCTTC. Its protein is CASSYRTSGMQFF.

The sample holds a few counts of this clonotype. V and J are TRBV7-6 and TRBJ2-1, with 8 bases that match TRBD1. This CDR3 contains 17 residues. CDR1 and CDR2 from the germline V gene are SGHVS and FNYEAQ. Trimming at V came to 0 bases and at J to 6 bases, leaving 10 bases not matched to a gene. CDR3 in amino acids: CASSLAVGQGIANEQFF. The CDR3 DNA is TGTGCCAGCAGCTTAGCGGTAGGACAGGGTATTGCCAATGAGCAGTTCTTC.

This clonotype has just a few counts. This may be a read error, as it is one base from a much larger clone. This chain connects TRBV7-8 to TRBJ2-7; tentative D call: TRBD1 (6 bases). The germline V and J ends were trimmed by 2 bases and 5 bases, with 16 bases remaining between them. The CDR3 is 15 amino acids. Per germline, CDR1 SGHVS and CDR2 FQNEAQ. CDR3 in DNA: TGTGCCAGCAGCTTATCCGGGGCAGGGGTGCACGAGCAGTACTTC. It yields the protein CASSLSGAGVHEQYF. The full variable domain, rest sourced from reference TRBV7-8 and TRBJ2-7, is GAGVSQSPRYKVAKRGQDVALRCDPISGHVSLFWYQQALGQGPEFLTYFQNEAQLDKSGLPSDRFFAERPEGSVSTLKIQRTQQEDSAVYLCASSLSGAGVHEQYFGPGTRLTVT.

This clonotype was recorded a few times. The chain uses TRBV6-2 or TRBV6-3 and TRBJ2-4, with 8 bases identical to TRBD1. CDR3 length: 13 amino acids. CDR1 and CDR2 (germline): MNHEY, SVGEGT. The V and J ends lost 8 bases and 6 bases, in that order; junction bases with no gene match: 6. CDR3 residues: CASRLGQGNIQYF. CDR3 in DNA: TGTGCCAGCCGCCTTGGACAGGGAAACATTCAGTACTTC.

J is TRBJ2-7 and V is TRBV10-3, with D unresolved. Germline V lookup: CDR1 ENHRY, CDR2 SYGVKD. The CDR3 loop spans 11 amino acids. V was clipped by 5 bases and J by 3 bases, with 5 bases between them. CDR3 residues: CAISPHYEQYF. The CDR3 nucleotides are TGTGCCATCAGTCCACACTACGAGCAGTACTTC.

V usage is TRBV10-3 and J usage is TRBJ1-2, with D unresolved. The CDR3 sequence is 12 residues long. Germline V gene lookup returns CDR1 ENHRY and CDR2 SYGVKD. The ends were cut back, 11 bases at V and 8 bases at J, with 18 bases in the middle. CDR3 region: CAALSELSGYTF. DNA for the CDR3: TGTGCCGCCCTGTCGGAGTTAAGCGGCTACACCTTC.

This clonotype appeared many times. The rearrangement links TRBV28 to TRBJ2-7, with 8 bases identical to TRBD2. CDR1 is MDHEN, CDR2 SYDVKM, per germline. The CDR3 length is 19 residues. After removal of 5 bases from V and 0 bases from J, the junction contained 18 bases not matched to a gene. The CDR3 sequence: CASSPPPVRSGVSSYEQYF. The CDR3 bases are TGTGCCAGCAGTCCACCCCCCGTGCGTAGCGGGGTTAGCTCCTACGAGCAGTACTTC.

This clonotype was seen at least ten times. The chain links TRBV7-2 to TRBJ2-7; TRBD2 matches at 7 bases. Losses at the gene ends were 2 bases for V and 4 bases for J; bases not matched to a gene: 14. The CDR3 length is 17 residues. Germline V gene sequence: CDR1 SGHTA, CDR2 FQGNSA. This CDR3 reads CASSLYPPPGGTYEQYF. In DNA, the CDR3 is TGTGCCAGCAGCTTATATCCCCCACCGGGGGGAACTTACGAGCAGTACTTC.

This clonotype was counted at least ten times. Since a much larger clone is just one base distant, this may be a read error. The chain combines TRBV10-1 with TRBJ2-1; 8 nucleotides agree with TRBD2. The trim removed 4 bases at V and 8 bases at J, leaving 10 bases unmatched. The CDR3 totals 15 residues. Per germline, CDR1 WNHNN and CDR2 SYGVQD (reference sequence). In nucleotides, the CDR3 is TGCGCCAGCAGTGGGACGGGAGGGGAGGTAGATGAGCAGTTCTTC. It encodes CASSGTGGEVDEQFF.

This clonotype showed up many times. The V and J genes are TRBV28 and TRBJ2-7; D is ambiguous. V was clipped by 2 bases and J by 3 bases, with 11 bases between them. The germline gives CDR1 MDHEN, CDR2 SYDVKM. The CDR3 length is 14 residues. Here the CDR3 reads CASSLETVIYEQYF. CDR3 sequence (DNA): TGTGCCAGCAGTTTAGAGACTGTGATCTACGAGCAGTACTTC.

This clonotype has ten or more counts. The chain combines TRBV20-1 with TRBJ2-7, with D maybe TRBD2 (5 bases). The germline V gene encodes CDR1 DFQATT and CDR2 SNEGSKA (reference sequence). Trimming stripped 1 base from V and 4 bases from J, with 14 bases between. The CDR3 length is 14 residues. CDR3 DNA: TGCAGTGCTAGAGCGGCGACTAACCAATACGAGCAGTACTTC. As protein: CSARAATNQYEQYF.

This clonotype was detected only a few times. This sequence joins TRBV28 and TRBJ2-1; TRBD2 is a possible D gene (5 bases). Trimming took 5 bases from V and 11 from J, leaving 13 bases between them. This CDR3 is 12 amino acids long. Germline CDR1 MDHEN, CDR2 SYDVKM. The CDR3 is CASSLTTGKQFF. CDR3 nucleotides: TGTGCCAGCAGTCTGACTACCGGCAAGCAGTTCTTC.